This T cell receptor beta chain stems from a study of blood T cell repertoires in COVID-19. At the level of the study: Specimens from acute and convalescent COVID-19 originated in the United States, Italy and Spain. From T cells, B-cell-depleted T cells, or PBMCs came the material, which was cDNA or gDNA.

Original processing methods: The assay estimated nucleated cells by amplifying reference gene primers. Measured with immunoSEQ multiplex PCR; TCRdb has only the in-frame clones, and not every one. The DNA was the basis for D and trimming; V, J and clone size are from that table. The sample has about 59,000 clones; 79% are singletons. Germline CDR1 reads SGHAT; CDR2 reads FQNNGV. CDR3 length: 13 residues. The junction had 6 bases not matched to a gene; V was cut back by 1 base and J by 11 bases. The sequenced sample consisted of peripheral blood. This clonotype was sampled from a man between 60 and 70 years old with acute or convalescent COVID-19. This sequence joins TRBV11-2 and TRBJ2-5; 8 nucleotides agree with TRBD1. CDR3 loop: CASSLGPRDRQYF. The DNA of the CDR3 is TGTGCCAGCAGCTTAGGGCCCCGGGACAGGCAGTACTTC.